A single TCR beta chain is shown here with its context. Its target is unknown. Unique molecular identifiers were incorporated when the TCRbeta library was constructed. TCRdb re-analysed the PCR reads in MiXCR, keeping a single row per CDR3 protein. Of hundreds of thousands of distinct CDR3 sequences detected, approximately 15% appear once; the ten largest clones hold about 45%. The data were obtained in a study of T-cell reconstitution after alpha-beta-depleted transplantation in children. General study results and limits: The authors attributed T-cell counts and diversity one year after transplant mostly to newly produced T cells. At around two months after transplant, the alpha-beta T cells were reportedly derived from several hundred expanded clones that came from non-depleted graft cells.

Germline V gene sequence: CDR1 SGDLS, CDR2 YYNGEE. This CDR3 has 14 residues. With V trimmed by 5 bases and J by 5 bases, 5 bases remained unmatched. This receptor was taken from a male patient aged 2-15 years who had a stem cell transplant for acute lymphoblastic leukemia, so the T cells may come from the graft donor. This sequence joins TRBV9 and TRBJ2-1, with 9 bases lining up with TRBD2. The sequencing used PBMCs, mostly from graft donor cells, collected 360 days after TCRalphabeta/CD19-depleted stem cell transplant. The CDR3 region is CASSIAGAHNEQFF. The CDR3 DNA follows: TGTGCCAGCAGTATAGCGGGGGCCCACAATGAGCAGTTCTTC.